These 30 T cell receptor beta chains came from one sample sequenced in a study of T cells in Graves' hyperthyroidism and ophthalmopathy. RNA transcripts gave rise to amplified TCR beta CDR3 regions. RT-PCR in the first round (using the HTBI primer set) targeted the TCR CDR3. Using its own MiXCR run on the multiplex PCR reads, TCRdb lists one record per CDR3 protein. The profile shows fewer than 600,000 distinct CDR3 sequences, 14% of them singletons. Sequencing was carried out using blood. The source is a woman aged 35 to 49 with Graves' hyperthyroidism.

The CDR3 DNA follows: TGTGCCAGCAGTCGGGACAGGGGCCAGTACAATGAGCAGTTCTTC. This gives the protein CASSRDRGQYNEQFF. The gene calls are TRBV7-2 and TRBJ2-1, with 10 bases matching TRBD1. The V gene end was trimmed by 6 bases and the J gene end by 4 bases; junction bases not matched to a gene: 6. The CDR3 length is 15 residues. Germline CDR1 reads SGHTA; CDR2 reads FQGNSA.

This clonotype was observed at least ten times. The V call is TRBV2, the J call TRBJ1-1; 8 bases line up with TRBD1. J gave up 0 bases and V 4 bases, and 13 bases lay outside the gene matches. The germline V gene encodes CDR1 SNHLY and CDR2 FYNNEI. CDR3 length equals 18 residues. Here the CDR3 reads CASSAPRQGATMNTEAFF. The CDR3 nucleotides are TGTGCCAGCAGTGCCCCCCGGCAGGGGGCCACGATGAACACTGAAGCTTTCTTT. The full variable domain, completed using reference TRBV2 and TRBJ1-1, is EPEVTQTPSHQVTQMGQEVILRCVPISNHLYFYWYRQILGQKVEFLVSFYNNEISEKSEIFDDQFSVERPDGSNFTLKIRSTKLEDSAMYFCASSAPRQGATMNTEAFFGQGTRLTVV.

This clonotype was seen only a few times. The genes are TRBV13 and TRBJ1-2, with a weak D call TRBD1 (6 bases). The CDR3 is made up of 15 amino acids. Germline V gives CDR1 PRHDT, CDR2 FYEKMQ (reference sequence). Trimming removed 2 bases from V and 1 base from J, with 11 bases in between. The CDR3: CASSLQGILNYGYTF. The DNA of the CDR3 is TGTGCCAGCAGCTTACAGGGGATCCTTAACTATGGCTACACCTTC.

This clonotype was seen many times. The chain joins TRBV28 to TRBJ1-5; weak D call: TRBD1 (6 bases). Deletions cut 6 bases from V and 4 bases from J, with 7 bases between. The germline gives CDR1 MDHEN, CDR2 SYDVKM. This CDR3 has 12 residues. CDR3 sequence (DNA): TGTGCCAGCAGGCAGGGGAATCAGCCCCAGCATTTT. As protein: CASRQGNQPQHF. Drawing the rest from reference TRBV28 and TRBJ1-5, the complete variable domain is DVKVTQSSRYLVKRTGEKVFLECVQDMDHENMFWYRQDPGLGLRLIYFSYDVKMKEKGDIPEGYSVSREKKERFSLILESASTNQTSMYLCASRQGNQPQHFGDGTRLSIL.

In this sample, this clonotype turned up many times. The chain uses TRBV20-1 and TRBJ2-7; D is perhaps TRBD2 (6 bases). The germline CDR1 and CDR2 sequences are DFQATT and SNEGSKA (reference sequence). The CDR3 contains 12 residues. V lost 5 bases and J lost 2, with 10 bases in between. CDR3 in DNA: TGCAGTGCTCGGGACTTAACCTACGAGCAGTACTTC. Encoded protein: CSARDLTYEQYF.

The chain couples TRBV7-3 to TRBJ1-1, with 7 nucleotides matching TRBD1. This CDR3 comprises 15 residues. The J segment lost 5 bases and the V segment lost 6 bases, leaving 12 bases of the junction unmatched. Germline lookup yields CDR1 SGHTA and CDR2 FQGTGA. The CDR3 coding sequence is TGTGCCAGCAGTTCCACAGTAGGGGGCGATACTGAAGCTTTCTTT. This translates into CASSSTVGGDTEAFF.

This clonotype was counted many times. This chain joins TRBV11-2 and TRBJ1-5; the D is unclear. Trimming cost V 0 bases and J 5 bases, with 8 bases left between them. Germline CDR1 is SGHAT and CDR2 is FQNNGV. The CDR3 length is 14 residues. The CDR3 reads CASSLEAAYQPQHF. CDR3 DNA: TGTGCCAGCAGCTTAGAGGCAGCCTATCAGCCCCAGCATTTT.

This clonotype was detected a few times. V and J are TRBV19 and TRBJ1-1, with a possible D match to TRBD1 (6 bases). The germline gives CDR1 LNHDA, CDR2 SQIVND (reference sequence). V was cut by 6 bases and J by 1 base, with 21 bases left in between. This CDR3 spans 17 amino acids. The CDR3 nucleotides are TGTGCCAGTAGACCAACGGGGGTACTAGGGGGGAACACTGAAGCTTTCTTT. Its translation: CASRPTGVLGGNTEAFF. Drawing the rest from reference TRBV19 and TRBJ1-1, the complete variable domain is DGGITQSPKYLFRKEGQNVTLSCEQNLNHDAMYWYRQDPGQGLRLIYYSQIVNDFQKGDIAEGYSVSREKKESFPLTVTSAQKNPTAFYLCASRPTGVLGGNTEAFFGQGTRLTVV.

This clonotype was seen at least ten times. The chain uses TRBV12-3 or TRBV12-4 and TRBJ1-2; D is uncertain. V gave up 5 bases and J gave up 6 bases, with 16 bases separating them. The CDR3 runs to 14 residues. CDR3 protein: CASSPTEYSHGYTF. The CDR3 DNA reads as TGTGCCAGCAGTCCTACAGAGTACTCTCATGGCTACACCTTC.

V usage is TRBV10-3 and J usage is TRBJ1-6, with 11 bases lining up with TRBD1. With 7 bases clipped from V and 7 bases from J, the junction kept 6 bases outside the gene matches. The length of the CDR3 is 15 residues. CDR1 ENHRY and CDR2 SYGVKD come from the germline V gene. CDR3 nucleotide sequence: TGTGCCATCACCCGGGACAGGGGGGACAATTCACCCCTCCACTTT. Its protein product is CAITRDRGDNSPLHF.

The chain couples TRBV24-1 to TRBJ2-2; TRBD1 aligns across 8 bases. The ends lost 2 bases at V and 3 bases at J; junction bases unmatched: 4. The germline CDR1 and CDR2 sequences are KGHDR and SFDVKD. The CDR3 totals 16 residues. CDR3 region: CATSDWTGTDTGELFF. The DNA of the CDR3 is TGTGCCACCAGTGATTGGACAGGGACCGACACCGGGGAGCTGTTTTTT.

This clonotype was counted a few times. A clone one base away is much larger, so this may be a read error. The chain employs TRBV2 and TRBJ1-6; the D is unclear. Germline V gene sequence: CDR1 SNHLY, CDR2 FYNNEI. This CDR3 is 14 amino acids long. The CDR3 nucleotides read TGTGCCAGCAGTGACCGGCTGTTGGATTCACCCCTCCGCTTT. This translates into CASSDRLLDSPLRF.

This clonotype has at least ten counts. This chain connects TRBV28 to TRBJ2-7, with a possible D match to TRBD1 (6 bases). The V end lost 5 bases, the J end lost 3 bases, and 14 bases lay between the germline ends. The length of the CDR3 is 14 residues. Germline V CDR1 and CDR2: MDHEN, SYDVKM. The CDR3, as DNA: TGTGCCAGCAGTCCCGGGACACTCCACTACGAGCAGTACTTC. This translates into CASSPGTLHYEQYF.

This clonotype appeared a few times. The chain combines TRBV24-1 with TRBJ2-5, with D tentatively TRBD1 or TRBD2 (5 bases each). The V end lost 7 bases, the J end lost 2 bases, and 13 bases lay between the germline ends. CDR1 KGHDR and CDR2 SFDVKD come from the germline V gene. The CDR3 runs to 14 residues. CDR3 DNA sequence: TGTGCCACCAGGGAAGGGGAGAGGCAAGAGACCCAGTACTTC. It yields the protein CATREGERQETQYF.

This clonotype was seen repeatedly, ten times or more. V is TRBV27 and J is TRBJ2-7; D uncertain. CDR1 and CDR2 (germline): MNHEY, SMNVEV (reference sequence). There are 13 residues in the CDR3. The V end lost 3 bases, the J end lost 6 bases, and 12 bases lay between the germline ends. DNA for the CDR3: TGTGCCAGCAGTTTGTGGGGAACTGGCGAGCAGTACTTC. Encoded protein: CASSLWGTGEQYF.

This clonotype was recorded many times. This chain joins TRBV12-3 or TRBV12-4 and TRBJ2-7, with D maybe TRBD1 (5 bases). The CDR3 loop spans 15 amino acids. V lost 4 bases to trimming and J lost 1 base, with 14 bases between them. CDR3 residues: CASSWAGRKSYEQYF. In nucleotides, the CDR3 is TGTGCCAGCAGTTGGGCAGGGCGAAAGTCCTACGAGCAGTACTTC.

For this clonotype: The junction does not match germline at one end; this may be a read error. CDR3 in amino acids: CSARDPSGAYEQCF. For the CDR3, the DNA is TGCAGTGCGCGGGACCCTAGCGGTGCCTACGAGCAGTGCTTC. The chain recombines TRBV20-1 with TRBJ2-7; 7 bases fit TRBD2. The CDR3 spans 14 residues. Looked up from germline, CDR1 is DFQATT and CDR2 is SNEGSKA (reference sequence).

This clonotype was counted between two and nine times. V is TRBV20-1 and J is TRBJ1-1, with D perhaps matching TRBD1 (5 bases). V lost 0 bases and J 2 bases, leaving 19 bases between the germline ends. The CDR3 consists of 17 residues. Germline V lookup: CDR1 DFQATT, CDR2 SNEGSKA (reference sequence). Here the CDR3 DNA reads TGCAGTGCTAGAGATTACGGGTTGGCAGGGAGAAACACTGAAGCTTTCTTT. Protein sequence: CSARDYGLAGRNTEAFF.

The V call is TRBV10-2, the J call TRBJ2-7, with TRBD1 matching 8 bases. CDR1 is WSHSY and CDR2 is SAAADI in the germline V gene. The CDR3 has 15 residues. V trimming: 3 bases; J trimming: 5 bases; junction bases outside the gene matches: 9. The CDR3 reads CASSEGRGRGNEQYF. The CDR3 DNA sequence: TGCGCCAGCAGTGAAGGCAGGGGGCGAGGGAACGAGCAGTACTTC.

This clonotype has a count of ten or more. The V gene is TRBV28, the J gene TRBJ2-3; D might be TRBD1 or TRBD2, each matching 5 bases. V lost 4 bases and J 4 bases, leaving 9 bases between the germline ends. Germline CDR1 reads MDHEN; CDR2 reads SYDVKM. This CDR3 region has 13 residues. The CDR3 DNA sequence: TGTGCCAGCAGTTCGGGACGTTCAGATACGCAGTATTTT. Translated: CASSSGRSDTQYF.

This clonotype occurred many times. The chain has TRBV28 and TRBJ2-6; the D gene is possibly TRBD1 (5 bases). The CDR3 is 17 residues long. V was clipped by 2 bases and J by 0 bases, with 11 bases between them. Germline V gives CDR1 MDHEN, CDR2 SYDVKM. CDR3 sequence: CASSLIQETSGANVLTF. CDR3 nucleotide sequence: TGTGCCAGCAGTTTAATACAGGAAACCTCTGGGGCCAACGTCCTGACTTTC. Together with reference TRBV28 and TRBJ2-6, the CDR3 gives the full variable domain: DVKVTQSSRYLVKRTGEKVFLECVQDMDHENMFWYRQDPGLGLRLIYFSYDVKMKEKGDIPEGYSVSREKKERFSLILESASTNQTSMYLCASSLIQETSGANVLTFGAGSRLTVL.

This clonotype was seen many times. A read error is possible here, since a much larger clone lies one base away. CDR3 coding DNA: TGTGCCAGCAGTTTGAGCAGAGATACGCAGTATTTT. This sequence encodes CASSLSRDTQYF. V and J are TRBV28 and TRBJ2-3; D gene uncertain. Germline CDR1 and CDR2: MDHEN and SYDVKM. The CDR3 consists of 12 residues. Supplemented by reference TRBV28 and TRBJ2-3, the full variable domain reads DVKVTQSSRYLVKRTGEKVFLECVQDMDHENMFWYRQDPGLGLRLIYFSYDVKMKEKGDIPEGYSVSREKKERFSLILESASTNQTSMYLCASSLSRDTQYFGPGTRLTVL.

The table lists this clonotype with many counts. The gene calls are TRBV20-1 and TRBJ2-1; 12 bases map to TRBD2. In germline, CDR1 is DFQATT, CDR2 SNEGSKA (reference sequence). The CDR3 contains 14 residues. The J segment lost 7 bases and the V segment lost 4 bases, leaving 5 bases of the junction unmatched. The CDR3 spells CSATSSGRVNEQFF. For the CDR3, the DNA is TGCAGTGCTACCTCTAGCGGGAGGGTGAATGAGCAGTTCTTC.

Many counts were recorded for this clonotype. The genes are TRBV11-2 and TRBJ2-1, with D possibly TRBD2 on 6 matching bases. This CDR3 region has 15 residues. Germline V lookup: CDR1 SGHAT, CDR2 FQNNGV. Trimming cost V 0 bases and J 10 bases, with 16 bases left between them. The CDR3 spells CASSLDLWDSSEQFF. The CDR3 nucleotides are TGTGCCAGCAGCTTAGATCTCTGGGACTCATCCGAGCAGTTCTTC.

This clonotype was picked up many times. The chain joins TRBV12-5 to TRBJ1-2; a weak D match, TRBD1 (6 bases). Trimming pared 7 bases from V and 4 bases from J, leaving 22 bases between. The length of the CDR3 is 16 residues. The germline CDR1 and CDR2 sequences are LGHNT and FRNRAP. CDR3 bases: TGTGCTAGTGACGAACCCCGGACAGTGGGATTCTATGGCTACACCTTC. It translates to CASDEPRTVGFYGYTF. Together with reference TRBV12-5 and TRBJ1-2, the CDR3 gives the full variable domain: DARVTQTPRHKVTEMGQEVTMRCQPILGHNTVFWYRQTMMQGLELLAYFRNRAPLDDSGMPKDRFSAEMPDATLATLKIQPSEPRDSAVYFCASDEPRTVGFYGYTFGSGTRLTVV.

V gene TRBV5-6 combines with J gene TRBJ2-7; D unresolved. V lost 0 bases, J lost 1 base, and 8 bases lay in between. The CDR3 is 14 residues long. Germline values: CDR1 SGHDT, CDR2 YYEEEE. The CDR3 DNA is TGTGCCAGCAGCTTGGTTATCACATCCTACGAGCAGTACTTC. Protein product: CASSLVITSYEQYF.

To note about this clonotype: This could be a read error, since a much larger clone is one nucleotide away. The gene calls are TRBV20-1 and TRBJ2-5; possible D gene TRBD2, 5 bases. The V end lost 0 bases, the J end lost 5 bases, and 16 bases lay between the germline ends. Germline V gene data show CDR1 as DFQATT and CDR2 as SNEGSKA (reference sequence). This CDR3 is 15 amino acids long. Here the CDR3 reads CSARDGLSGFETQYF. The DNA for the CDR3 is TGCAGTGCTAGAGATGGGCTTTCGGGATTCGAGACCCAGTACTTC.

This clonotype was recorded at least ten times. The genes are TRBV18 and TRBJ1-3; D possibly corresponds to TRBD1 (6 bases). Germline V gene sequence: CDR1 KGHSH, CDR2 LQKENI. V was pared by 3 bases and J by 0 bases, with 12 bases between. The CDR3 loop spans 16 amino acids. The CDR3 bases are TGTGCCAGCTCACCCAGGGGACTGGACTCTGGAAACACCATATATTTT. It translates to CASSPRGLDSGNTIYF.

This clonotype was observed a handful of times. This chain uses TRBV9 with TRBJ2-1; TRBD1 agrees at 7 bases. The CDR3 runs 13 residues. After removal of 3 bases from V and 6 bases from J, the junction contained 3 bases not matched to a gene. The germline V gene encodes CDR1 SGDLS and CDR2 YYNGEE. The CDR3 DNA follows: TGTGCCAGCAGCGGGGGACAGAGCAATGAGCAGTTCTTC. This sequence encodes CASSGGQSNEQFF.

The J gene is TRBJ2-7, the V gene TRBV12-3 or TRBV12-4, with TRBD2 identical over 8 bases. V trimming: 6 bases; J trimming: 6 bases; junction bases outside the gene matches: 13. CDR3 size: 15 residues. The DNA for the CDR3 is TGTGCCAGCAGCTTCCAACTTAGCGGGAAAGGCGAGCAGTACTTC. Its protein product is CASSFQLSGKGEQYF.